This TCR beta chain was obtained from a study of technical replicates of blood from a few donors. The CDR3 is 13 residues long. V was trimmed by 8 bases and J by 5 bases, leaving 15 bases between them. The germline gives CDR1 MNHNY, CDR2 SVGAGI (reference sequence). Generated by immunoSEQ multiplex PCR, the TCRdb table keeps only in-frame clones and is missing some. The sample lists tens of thousands of clones, about 95% occurring once. The chain uses TRBV6-6 and TRBJ1-1, with D possibly matching TRBD1 (5 bases). The source material was PBMCs. The TCR originated in a human donor in good health. Some clones in this sample may be carry-over from other donors' samples. In nucleotides, the CDR3 is TGTGCCAGCGGGGGGGGTCTTTGGACTGAAGCTTTCTTT. It encodes CASGGGLWTEAFF.